A selection of T cell receptor beta chains follows, all from one sample in a study of cytomegalovirus exposure and HLA in healthy donors. Only in-frame clones appear in the TCRdb table, and some are missing; sequencing was by immunoSEQ multiplex PCR. The sample yields approximately 180,000 clones, 70% to 90% seen once. The sample consisted of PBMCs. The receptor set was obtained from a woman aged 30 to 39 in good health and CMV-seronegative. The CDR3 runs from the conserved cysteine through the conserved F or W. Fields, in order: V gene, clone size, D gene, J gene, CDR3 DNA, CDR3 protein. The D gene is left open where the match is weak. Clone sizes are given selectively: once, few, many, or a class where the clone is expanded.

>TRBV27|NA|TRBD1|TRBJ2-2
TGTGCCAGCAGTTCCTCCCGGGACAGGGGGCCGAACGACACCGGGGAGCTGTTTTTT
CASSSSRDRGPNDTGELFF
>TRBV5-5|NA|NA|TRBJ1-1
TGTGCCAGTATACAGGGATTACAATTGAACACTGAAGCTTTCTTT
CASIQGLQLNTEAFF
>TRBV30|NA|TRBD1|TRBJ1-5
TGTGCCTGGACGACAGGGAGCAATCAGCCCCAGCATTTT
CAWTTGSNQPQHF
>TRBV7-8|NA|NA|TRBJ2-7
TGTGCCAGCAGCTTAGGGCCAGGAACCTCCTACGAGCAGTACTTC
CASSLGPGTSYEQYF
>TRBV29-1|NA|NA|TRBJ1-4
TGCAGCGTTCAGGGGACGGGTAATGAAAAACTGTTTTTT
CSVQGTGNEKLFF
>TRBV5-4|few|NA|TRBJ1-6
TGTGCCAGCAGCGCCTTCGGGAAAACTTATAATTCACCCCTCCACTTT
CASSAFGKTYNSPLHF
>TRBV10-3|NA|TRBD1|TRBJ1-1
TGTGCCACCGCCCACACGACAGGGGGCACTGAAGCTTTCTTT
CATAHTTGGTEAFF
>TRBV9|NA|TRBD2|TRBJ2-6
TGTGCCAGCAGCCGGGGGGACTCTGGGGCCAACGTCCTGACTTTC
CASSRGDSGANVLTF
>TRBV5-4|few|TRBD1|TRBJ1-2
TGTGCCAGCGCCTCGACAGGGGAAGGCTACACCTTC
CASASTGEGYTF
>TRBV5-6|few|TRBD1|TRBJ2-4
TGTGCCAGCAGCGGGACAGGGTGGGAGAAGATTCAGTACTTC
CASSGTGWEKIQYF
>TRBV14|NA|NA|TRBJ1-1
TGTGCCAGCAGCCGGCAGATAACAATGAACACTGAAGCTTTCTTT
CASSRQITMNTEAFF
>TRBV6-1|NA|TRBD2|TRBJ2-3
TGTGCCAGCAGTGAAGGCGGGGGGGCCACAGATACGCAGTATTTT
CASSEGGGATDTQYF
>TRBV27|NA|TRBD1|TRBJ1-4
TGTGCCAGCACCCCGACAGGGCCGAGTACTAATGAAAAACTGTTTTTT
CASTPTGPSTNEKLFF
>TRBV25-1|NA|TRBD1|TRBJ2-7
TGTGCCAGCAGTGAACAGGGACAGGGGTACGAGCAGTACTTC
CASSEQGQGYEQYF
>TRBV29-1|NA|TRBD1|TRBJ2-7
TGCAGCGTTTCCGGGACAGGGGGTCCGAGAGAGCAGTACTTC
CSVSGTGGPREQYF
>TRBV19|NA|NA|TRBJ2-3
TGTGCCAGTAACGCCCTCGGTGATACGCAGTATTTT
CASNALGDTQYF
>TRBV4-1|once|NA|TRBJ2-1
TGCGCCAGCAGACCCGGGACTGTCTACAATGAGCAGTTCTTC
CASRPGTVYNEQFF
>TRBV7-6|NA|TRBD1|TRBJ2-1
TGTGCCAGCAGCTCCGAACAGGGGCAGACAGTAGATGAGCAGTTCTTC
CASSSEQGQTVDEQFF
>TRBV2|NA|NA|TRBJ1-1
TGTGCCAGCAGTGAACAGCCAGCGCTTACGGGTGAAGCTTTCTTT
CASSEQPALTGEAFF
>TRBV7-8|NA|TRBD2|TRBJ2-1
TGTGCCAGCAAAGGTCTAGCGGGTAGATACAATGAGCAGTTCTTC
CASKGLAGRYNEQFF
>TRBV4-1|NA|NA|TRBJ2-1
TGCGCCAGCAGCCCTAGATACTACAATGAGCAGTTCTTC
CASSPRYYNEQFF
>TRBV27|NA|NA|TRBJ1-6
TGTGCCAGCAGTTTATTGTCCGGGTATGAGTGGAATTCACCCCTCCACTTT
CASSLLSGYEWNSPLHF